Each of the 15 T cell receptor beta chains below was sequenced from the same sample in a study of vaccination and CD4 T cells after COVID-19. Treatment described: roughly 10-day PBMC culture with coronavirus spike peptide pools or control peptides (ViraFEST assay). These receptors lack a known antigen. Cultured CD4+ T cell DNA underwent sequencing with the Oncomine TCR Beta short-read assay. TCRdb re-derived calls from the PCR reads in MiXCR, one entry per CDR3 protein. The sample lists approximately 15,000 distinct CDR3 sequences; approximately 60% were seen once. Input material: CD4+ T cells from blood, cultured in vitro. The receptors derive from a human donor who had recovered from COVID-19.

The table lists this clonotype with a few counts. The rearrangement links TRBV20-1 to TRBJ1-5; D remains unclear. CDR3 size: 14 residues. V lost 3 bases to trimming and J lost 2 bases, with 11 bases between them. Germline V gene lookup returns CDR1 DFQATT and CDR2 SNEGSKA (reference sequence). The CDR3 sequence: CSASFGLGNQPQHF. Here the CDR3 DNA reads TGCAGTGCTAGTTTTGGATTGGGCAATCAGCCCCAGCATTTT.

This clonotype was observed a handful of times. The genes are TRBV28 and TRBJ1-2; a possible D gene is TRBD1 (6 bases). Looked up from germline, CDR1 is MDHEN and CDR2 is SYDVKM. Trimming took 10 bases from V and 8 from J, leaving 17 bases between them. This CDR3 contains 12 residues. Written as DNA, the CDR3 is TGTGCCACCTCTTGGGGGCAGCAAGGCTACACCTTC. Protein sequence: CATSWGQQGYTF.

The chain combines TRBV29-1 with TRBJ1-6, with 7 bases aligning to TRBD1. J gave up 9 bases and V 7 bases, and 9 bases lay outside the gene matches. The CDR3 runs 13 residues. Looked up from germline, CDR1 is SQVTM and CDR2 is ANQGSEA. The CDR3: CSAAGTEGSPLHF. CDR3 bases: TGCAGCGCCGCCGGGACAGAAGGTTCACCCCTCCACTTT.

Here the CDR3 reads CASSLSRGGEQYF. CDR3 DNA sequence: TGTGCCAGCAGCTTGAGCCGCGGCGGCGAGCAGTACTTC. The J gene is TRBJ2-7, the V gene TRBV11-3; D remains ambiguous. The V gene's germline CDR1 is SGHNT and CDR2 YENEEA. This CDR3 has 13 residues. V was trimmed by 3 bases and J by 6 bases, leaving 12 bases between them. The full variable domain, in which reference TRBV11-3 and TRBJ2-7 provide the parts outside the CDR3, is EAGVVQSPRYKIIEKKQPVAFWCNPISGHNTLYWYLQNLGQGPELLIRYENEEAVDDSQLPKDRFSAERLKGVDSTLKIQPAELGDSAVYLCASSLSRGGEQYFGPGTRLTVT.

This chain links TRBV3-1 with TRBJ1-1, with D unclear. There are 15 residues in the CDR3. V was pared by 1 base and J by 1 base, with 10 bases between. Germline V gene sequence: CDR1 LGHDT, CDR2 YNNKEL (reference sequence). The CDR3 DNA is TGTGCCAGCAGCCAAGGCACAATTCCGAACACTGAAGCTTTCTTT. Translation: CASSQGTIPNTEAFF.

The CDR3 sequence: CASSSGTSGETTDTQYF. In nucleotides, the CDR3 is TGTGCCAGCAGCTCCGGGACTAGCGGGGAGACCACAGATACGCAGTATTTT. V is TRBV7-3 and J is TRBJ2-3, with 13 bases that match TRBD2. CDR1 is SGHTA, CDR2 FQGTGA, per germline. The length of the CDR3 is 17 residues. Trimming cost V 4 bases and J 2 bases; bases outside gene matches: 6. The whole variable domain, filled in from reference TRBV7-3 and TRBJ2-3, reads GAGVSQTPSNKVTEKGKYVELRCDPISGHTALYWYRQSLGQGPEFLIYFQGTGAADDSGLPNDRFFAVRPEGSVSTLKIQRTERGDSAVYLCASSSGTSGETTDTQYFGPGTRLTVL.

This clonotype appeared a few times. The chain couples TRBV11-1 to TRBJ2-1; 8 bases map to TRBD2. With 1 base clipped from V and 6 bases from J, the junction kept 5 bases outside the gene matches. The germline V gene has CDR1 SGHAT and CDR2 FQDESV (reference sequence). CDR3 length equals 15 residues. For the CDR3, the DNA is TGTGCCAGCAGCTTAGGAAGCGGGAGCTTCAATGAGCAGTTCTTC. The encoded protein is CASSLGSGSFNEQFF.

This clonotype turned up a few times. J is TRBJ2-3 and V is TRBV20-1; 8 bases agree with TRBD2. The V gene end was trimmed by 3 bases and the J gene end by 2 bases; junction bases not matched to a gene: 4. The CDR3 consists of 14 residues. CDR1 is DFQATT and CDR2 is SNEGSKA in the germline V gene (reference sequence). CDR3 in amino acids: CSASGRGTTDTQYF. The DNA of the CDR3 is TGCAGTGCTAGCGGGAGGGGTACCACAGATACGCAGTATTTT.

The chain couples TRBV28 to TRBJ1-4; no clear D. Between the trimmed V and J ends, which lost 7 bases and 8 bases, there was a span of 14 bases. This CDR3 has 13 amino acids. Germline loops: CDR1 MDHEN, CDR2 SYDVKM. The DNA of the CDR3 is TGTGCCAGCATGAGGGTCATGAAAGAAAAACTGTTTTTT. This translates into CASMRVMKEKLFF.

This rearrangement joins TRBV7-9 to TRBJ2-5; D is unclear. The CDR3 sequence is 14 residues long. V gave up 5 bases and J gave up 4 bases, with 14 bases separating them. Germline lookup yields CDR1 SEHNR and CDR2 FQNEAQ (reference sequence). As DNA, the CDR3 is TGTGCCAGCAGCCCCAGGTCGAGCGCAGAGACCCAGTACTTC. Its translation is CASSPRSSAETQYF.

V and J are TRBV24-1 and TRBJ1-1; 10 nucleotides align to TRBD1. The CDR3 spans 15 residues. The V gene's germline CDR1 is KGHDR and CDR2 SFDVKD. Germline trimming cut 4 bases from V and 6 bases from J; bases unmatched to any gene: 7. CDR3: CATSDPRQGASEAFF. In DNA, the CDR3 is TGTGCCACCAGTGACCCCAGACAGGGGGCCTCTGAAGCTTTCTTT.

The CDR3 DNA reads TGCAGTGCTGCTTTCCCGGGGGACAATCAGCCCCAGCATTTT. Translating gives CSAAFPGDNQPQHF. This rearrangement joins TRBV20-1 to TRBJ1-5; D is possibly TRBD1 (5 bases). The V gene's germline CDR1 is DFQATT and CDR2 SNEGSKA (reference sequence). Trimming stripped 5 bases from V and 3 bases from J, with 14 bases between. This CDR3 is 14 amino acids long.

The chain links TRBV20-1 to TRBJ2-7; maybe TRBD2 (5 bases). CDR3 length: 14 residues. V shed 0 bases and J shed 0 bases, with 9 bases lying between them. CDR1 and CDR2 from the germline V gene are DFQATT and SNEGSKA (reference sequence). The CDR3 DNA sequence: TGCAGTGCTAGAGAAGAGGGCAGCTCCTACGAGCAGTACTTC. It yields the protein CSAREEGSSYEQYF.

The chain joins TRBV20-1 to TRBJ1-1; tentative D call: TRBD1 (5 bases). Between the trimmed V and J ends, which lost 4 bases and 1 base, there was a span of 10 bases. The CDR3 contains 13 residues. In germline, CDR1 is DFQATT, CDR2 SNEGSKA (reference sequence). DNA of the CDR3: TGCAGTGCTAACGAAGGGGAGAACACTGAAGCTTTCTTT. Translation: CSANEGENTEAFF.

The sample holds a few counts of this clonotype. This chain links TRBV7-2 with TRBJ1-2; D might be TRBD1 (5 bases). CDR1 SGHTA and CDR2 FQGNSA come from the germline V gene. The CDR3 spans 14 residues. The germline V and J ends were trimmed by 1 base and 7 bases, with 13 bases remaining between them. CDR3 in DNA: TGTGCCAGCAGCTTAGTCCGCTCCGGGGGTGGCTACACCTTC. Protein: CASSLVRSGGGYTF.